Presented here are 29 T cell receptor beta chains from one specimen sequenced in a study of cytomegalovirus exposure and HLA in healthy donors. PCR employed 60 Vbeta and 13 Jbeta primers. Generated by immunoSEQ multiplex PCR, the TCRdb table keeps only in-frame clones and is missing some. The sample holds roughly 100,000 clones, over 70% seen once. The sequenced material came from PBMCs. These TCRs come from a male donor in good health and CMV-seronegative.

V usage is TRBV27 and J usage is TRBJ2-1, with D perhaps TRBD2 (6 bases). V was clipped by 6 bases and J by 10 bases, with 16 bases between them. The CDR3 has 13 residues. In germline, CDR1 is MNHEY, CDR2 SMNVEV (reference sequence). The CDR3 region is CASRLLSGLEQFF. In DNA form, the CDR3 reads TGTGCCAGCAGACTCCTCAGCGGGTTGGAGCAGTTCTTC.

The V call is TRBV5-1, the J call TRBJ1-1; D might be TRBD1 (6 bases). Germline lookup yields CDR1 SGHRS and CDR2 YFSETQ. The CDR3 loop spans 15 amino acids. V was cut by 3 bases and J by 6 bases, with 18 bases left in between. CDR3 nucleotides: TGCGCCAGCAGCTCGCCAGGGGCGAGGACGGCTGAAGCTTTCTTT. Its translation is CASSSPGARTAEAFF. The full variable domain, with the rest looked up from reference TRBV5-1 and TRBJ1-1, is KAGVTQTPRYLIKTRGQQVTLSCSPISGHRSVSWYQQTPGQGLQFLFEYFSETQRNKGNFPGRFSGRQFSNSRSEMNVSTLELGDSALYLCASSSPGARTAEAFFGQGTRLTVV.

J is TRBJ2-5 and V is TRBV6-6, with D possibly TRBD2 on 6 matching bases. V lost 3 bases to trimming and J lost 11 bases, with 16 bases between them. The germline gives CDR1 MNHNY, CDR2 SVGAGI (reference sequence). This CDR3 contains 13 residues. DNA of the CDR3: TGTGCCAGCAGTTATCATCGGGGCCGGGAGCAGTACTTC. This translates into CASSYHRGREQYF.

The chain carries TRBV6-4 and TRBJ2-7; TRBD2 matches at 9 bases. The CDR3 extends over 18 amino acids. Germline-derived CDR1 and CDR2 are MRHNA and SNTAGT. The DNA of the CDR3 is TGTGCGGCAGCCCCCAGGCGGCGGGAGGGCCCTCGCTCCTACGAGCAGTACTTC. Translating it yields CAAAPRRREGPRSYEQYF.

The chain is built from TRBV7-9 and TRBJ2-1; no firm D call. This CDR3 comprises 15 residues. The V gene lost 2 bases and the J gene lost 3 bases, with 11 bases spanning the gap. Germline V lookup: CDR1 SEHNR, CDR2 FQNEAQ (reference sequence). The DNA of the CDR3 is TGTGCCAGCAGCTTAAGAACGCGAAACTACAATGAGCAGTTCTTC. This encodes CASSLRTRNYNEQFF.

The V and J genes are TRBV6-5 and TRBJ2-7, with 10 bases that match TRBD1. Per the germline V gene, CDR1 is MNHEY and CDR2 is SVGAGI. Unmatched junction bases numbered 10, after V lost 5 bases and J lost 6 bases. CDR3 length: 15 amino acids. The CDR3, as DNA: TGTGCCAGCAGTCGCGGGACAGGGGTCACTTCCGAGCAGTACTTC. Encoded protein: CASSRGTGVTSEQYF.

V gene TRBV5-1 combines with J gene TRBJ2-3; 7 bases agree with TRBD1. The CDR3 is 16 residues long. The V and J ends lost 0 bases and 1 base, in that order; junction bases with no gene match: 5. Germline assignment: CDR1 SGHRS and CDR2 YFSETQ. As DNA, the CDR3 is TGCGCCAGCAGCTTGGTTTCAGGGGGTGGCACAGATACGCAGTATTTT. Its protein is CASSLVSGGGTDTQYF.

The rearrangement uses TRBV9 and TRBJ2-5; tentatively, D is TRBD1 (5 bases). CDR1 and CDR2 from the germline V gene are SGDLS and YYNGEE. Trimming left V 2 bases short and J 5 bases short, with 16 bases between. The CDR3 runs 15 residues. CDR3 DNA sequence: TGTGCCAGCAGCGTCCGGGCAGGGTTTACGGAGACCCAGTACTTC. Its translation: CASSVRAGFTETQYF.

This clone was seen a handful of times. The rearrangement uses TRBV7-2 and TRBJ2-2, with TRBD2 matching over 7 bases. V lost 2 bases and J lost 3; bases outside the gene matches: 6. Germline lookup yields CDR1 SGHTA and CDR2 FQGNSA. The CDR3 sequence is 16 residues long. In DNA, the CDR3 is TGTGCCAGCAGCTTACGCGGGAGTGGGTACACCGGGGAGCTGTTTTTT. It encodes CASSLRGSGYTGELFF.

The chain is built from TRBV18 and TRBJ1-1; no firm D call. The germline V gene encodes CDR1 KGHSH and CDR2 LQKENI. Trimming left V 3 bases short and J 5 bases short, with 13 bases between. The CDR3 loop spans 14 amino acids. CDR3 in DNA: TGTGCCAGCTCACCTTCGAAGGGAGGTACTGAAGCTTTCTTT. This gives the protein CASSPSKGGTEAFF.

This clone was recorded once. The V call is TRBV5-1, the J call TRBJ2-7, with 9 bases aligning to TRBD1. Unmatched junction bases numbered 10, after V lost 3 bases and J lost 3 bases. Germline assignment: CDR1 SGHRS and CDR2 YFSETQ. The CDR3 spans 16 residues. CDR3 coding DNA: TGCGCCAGCAGCTCTTACTTTGCGGACAGGGGCTACGAGCAGTACTTC. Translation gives CASSSYFADRGYEQYF.

CDR3 in amino acids: CASSPWGRGPYNEQFF. CDR3 bases: TGTGCCAGCAGCCCGTGGGGCAGGGGCCCCTACAATGAGCAGTTCTTC. The chain links TRBV14 to TRBJ2-1; weak D call: TRBD1 (6 bases). The germline gives CDR1 SGHDN, CDR2 FVKESK. The V gene lost 4 bases and the J gene lost 2 bases, with 15 bases spanning the gap. The CDR3 runs to 16 residues.

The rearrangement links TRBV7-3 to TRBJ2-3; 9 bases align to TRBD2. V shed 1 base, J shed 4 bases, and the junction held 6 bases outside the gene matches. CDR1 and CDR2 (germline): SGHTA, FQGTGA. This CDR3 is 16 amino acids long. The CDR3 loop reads CASSLKVAGAADTQYF. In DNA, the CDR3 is TGTGCCAGCAGCTTAAAGGTAGCGGGAGCGGCAGATACGCAGTATTTT.

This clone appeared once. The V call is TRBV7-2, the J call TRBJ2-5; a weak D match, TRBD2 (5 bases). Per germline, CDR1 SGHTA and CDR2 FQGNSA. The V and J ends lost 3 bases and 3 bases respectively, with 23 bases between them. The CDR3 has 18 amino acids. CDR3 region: CASSFIAGLGLGEETQYF. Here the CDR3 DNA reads TGTGCCAGCAGCTTCATCGCGGGCCTAGGGCTGGGTGAAGAGACCCAGTACTTC.

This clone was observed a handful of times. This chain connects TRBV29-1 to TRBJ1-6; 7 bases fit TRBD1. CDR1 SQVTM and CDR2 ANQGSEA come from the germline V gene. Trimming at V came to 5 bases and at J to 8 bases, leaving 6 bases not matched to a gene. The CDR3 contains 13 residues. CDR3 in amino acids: CSVTTGADSPLHF. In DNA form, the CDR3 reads TGCAGCGTTACCACAGGGGCAGATTCACCCCTCCACTTT.

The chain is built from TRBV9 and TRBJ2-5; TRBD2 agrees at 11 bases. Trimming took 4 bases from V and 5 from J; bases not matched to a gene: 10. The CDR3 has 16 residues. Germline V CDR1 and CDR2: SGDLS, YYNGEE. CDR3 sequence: CASSPELAGVGETQYF. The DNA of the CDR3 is TGTGCCAGCAGCCCCGAACTAGCGGGAGTAGGTGAGACCCAGTACTTC.

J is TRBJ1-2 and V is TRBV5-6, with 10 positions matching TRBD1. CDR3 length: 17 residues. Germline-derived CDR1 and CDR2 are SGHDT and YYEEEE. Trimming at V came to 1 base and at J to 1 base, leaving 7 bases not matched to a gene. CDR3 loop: CASSLLRQGANNYGYTF. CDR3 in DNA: TGTGCCAGCAGCTTGTTGAGACAGGGGGCTAATAACTATGGCTACACCTTC.

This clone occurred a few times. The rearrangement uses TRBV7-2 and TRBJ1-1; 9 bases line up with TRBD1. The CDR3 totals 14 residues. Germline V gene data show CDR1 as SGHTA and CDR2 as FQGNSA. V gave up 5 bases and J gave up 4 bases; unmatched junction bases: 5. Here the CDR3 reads CASSPRQGVTEAFF. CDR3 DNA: TGTGCCAGCAGCCCGCGACAGGGGGTCACTGAAGCTTTCTTT.

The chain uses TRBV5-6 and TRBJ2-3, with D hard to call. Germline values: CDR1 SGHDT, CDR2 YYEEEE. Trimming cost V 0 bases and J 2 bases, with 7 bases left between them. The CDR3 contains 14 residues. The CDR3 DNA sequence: TGTGCCAGCAGCTTGGGGCGGCCCACAGATACGCAGTATTTT. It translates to CASSLGRPTDTQYF.

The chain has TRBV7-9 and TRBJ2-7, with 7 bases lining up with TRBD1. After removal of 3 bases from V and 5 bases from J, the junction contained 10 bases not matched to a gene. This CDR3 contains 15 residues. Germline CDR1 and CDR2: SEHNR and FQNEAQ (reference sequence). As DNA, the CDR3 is TGTGCCAGCAGCTTTGGACCTACGACAGGGAACGAGCAGTACTTC. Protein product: CASSFGPTTGNEQYF.

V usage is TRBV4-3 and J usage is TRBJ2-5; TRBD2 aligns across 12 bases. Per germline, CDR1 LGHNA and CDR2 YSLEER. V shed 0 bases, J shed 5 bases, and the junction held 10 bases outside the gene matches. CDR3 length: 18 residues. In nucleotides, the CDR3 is TGCGCCAGCAGCCAAGACGGGTCGGCTAGCGGGAGGGCTGAGACCCAGTACTTC. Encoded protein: CASSQDGSASGRAETQYF.

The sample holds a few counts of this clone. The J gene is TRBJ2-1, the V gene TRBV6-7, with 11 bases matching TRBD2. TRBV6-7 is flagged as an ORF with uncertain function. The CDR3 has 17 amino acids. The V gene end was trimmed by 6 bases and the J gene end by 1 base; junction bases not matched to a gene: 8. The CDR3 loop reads CASSQVTSGSSYNEQFF. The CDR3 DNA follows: TGTGCCAGCAGCCAGGTAACTAGCGGGAGTTCCTACAATGAGCAGTTCTTC.

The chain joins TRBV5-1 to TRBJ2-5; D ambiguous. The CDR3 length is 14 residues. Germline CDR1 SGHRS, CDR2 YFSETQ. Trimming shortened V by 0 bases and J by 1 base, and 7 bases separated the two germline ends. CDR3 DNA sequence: TGCGCCAGCAGCTTGGTTGGGCCCCAAGAGACCCAGTACTTC. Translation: CASSLVGPQETQYF.

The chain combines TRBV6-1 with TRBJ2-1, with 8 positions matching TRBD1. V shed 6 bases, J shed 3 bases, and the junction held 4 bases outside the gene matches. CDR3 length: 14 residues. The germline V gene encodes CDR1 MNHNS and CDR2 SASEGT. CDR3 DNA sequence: TGTGCCAGCAGAAGACAGGGGTACTACAATGAGCAGTTCTTC. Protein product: CASRRQGYYNEQFF.

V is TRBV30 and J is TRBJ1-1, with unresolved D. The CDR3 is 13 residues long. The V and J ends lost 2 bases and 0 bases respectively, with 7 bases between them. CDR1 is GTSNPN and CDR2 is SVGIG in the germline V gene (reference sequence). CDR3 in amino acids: CAWSFSLNTEAFF. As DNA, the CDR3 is TGTGCCTGGAGTTTCTCCCTGAACACTGAAGCTTTCTTT.

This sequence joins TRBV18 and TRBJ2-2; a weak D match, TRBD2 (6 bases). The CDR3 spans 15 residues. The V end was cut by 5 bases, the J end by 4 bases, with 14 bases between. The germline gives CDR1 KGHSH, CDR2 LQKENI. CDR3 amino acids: CASSSGLPGTGELFF. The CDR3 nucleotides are TGTGCCAGCTCATCGGGACTCCCAGGCACCGGGGAGCTGTTTTTT.

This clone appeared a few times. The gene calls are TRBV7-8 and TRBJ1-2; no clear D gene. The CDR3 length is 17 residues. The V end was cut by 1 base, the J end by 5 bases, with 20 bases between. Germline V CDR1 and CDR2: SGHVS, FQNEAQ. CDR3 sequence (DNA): TGTGCCAGCAGCTTAGGCGTCAGGTCCGTCTATCTGTATGGCTACACCTTC. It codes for CASSLGVRSVYLYGYTF.

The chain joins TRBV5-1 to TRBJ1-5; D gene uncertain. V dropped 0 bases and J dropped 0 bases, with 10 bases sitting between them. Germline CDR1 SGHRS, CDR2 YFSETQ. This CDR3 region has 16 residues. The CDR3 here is CASSLGSAGSNQPQHF. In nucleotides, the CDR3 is TGCGCCAGCAGCTTGGGATCGGCGGGTAGCAATCAGCCCCAGCATTTT.

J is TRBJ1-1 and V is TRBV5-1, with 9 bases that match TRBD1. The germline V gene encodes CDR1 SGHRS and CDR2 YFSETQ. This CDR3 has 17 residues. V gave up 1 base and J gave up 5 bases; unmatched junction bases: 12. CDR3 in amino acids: CASSLRGTGSVGTEAFF. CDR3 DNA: TGCGCCAGCAGCTTGAGGGGGACAGGGTCCGTTGGTACTGAAGCTTTCTTT.